The sequence of this TCR beta chain was determined in a study of esophageal squamous cell carcinoma under preoperative chemotherapy. Concerning this clonotype itself: The antigen is not known.

Study conclusions and caveats: After treatment, tumor-infiltrating lymphocytes seemed to come partly from incoming peripheral T cells, not only local changes.

The germline CDR1 and CDR2 sequences are DFQATT and SNEGSKA (reference sequence). This CDR3 contains 15 residues. The ends were cut back, 2 bases at V and 1 base at J, with 12 bases in the middle. TCRdb reprocessed the PCR reads with MiXCR, giving one entry per CDR3 protein. This sample has more than 10,000 distinct CDR3 sequences, with around half found just once. Stated time point: before preoperative PTX-NDP chemotherapy. Paclitaxel-nedaplatin chemotherapy was given to patients ahead of their surgery. This sequence originates from a human donor with esophageal squamous cell carcinoma. The donor label of this sample is uncertain. This chain uses TRBV20-1 with TRBJ2-1; the D gene is possibly TRBD1 (6 bases). This sample was taken from a patient given preoperative chemotherapy. DNA for the CDR3: TGCAGTGCTAGACGGGACACGCTATCCTACAATGAGCAGTTCTTC. Translation: CSARRDTLSYNEQFF.